Reported below is one TCR beta chain. What it binds is not known. This entry belongs to a study of shared clonotypes between healthy human individuals. Findings and limits, study-wide: Clonotype sharing levels among donors were expected to vary with sequencing depth.

The quantity of DNA used in unsorted PBMC replicate PCRs was 300 ng, corresponding to tens of thousands of T cell genomes. Some clones are missing from TCRdb's copy, which holds only in-frame ones; the method was immunoSEQ multiplex PCR. The sample shows hundreds of thousands of clones, roughly 83% of them seen only once. All donors qualified as healthy HIV-negative adults and had experienced no recent acute infections or vaccinations. Unsorted samples used some 89 million PBMCs for genomic DNA. The CDR3 covers 13 residues. Between the trimmed V and J ends, which lost 0 bases and 3 bases, there was a span of 5 bases. Germline CDR1 and CDR2: WNHNN and SYGVQD (reference sequence).

The chain links TRBV10-1 to TRBJ1-2; D gene unclear. Material for sequencing was PBMCs. The TCR comes from a woman between 40 and 55 years old in good health. Some clones in this sample may be carry-over from other donors' samples. In DNA, the CDR3 is TGCGCCAGCAGTGAGTCGGGCTACTATGGCTACACCTTC. Encoded protein: CASSESGYYGYTF.